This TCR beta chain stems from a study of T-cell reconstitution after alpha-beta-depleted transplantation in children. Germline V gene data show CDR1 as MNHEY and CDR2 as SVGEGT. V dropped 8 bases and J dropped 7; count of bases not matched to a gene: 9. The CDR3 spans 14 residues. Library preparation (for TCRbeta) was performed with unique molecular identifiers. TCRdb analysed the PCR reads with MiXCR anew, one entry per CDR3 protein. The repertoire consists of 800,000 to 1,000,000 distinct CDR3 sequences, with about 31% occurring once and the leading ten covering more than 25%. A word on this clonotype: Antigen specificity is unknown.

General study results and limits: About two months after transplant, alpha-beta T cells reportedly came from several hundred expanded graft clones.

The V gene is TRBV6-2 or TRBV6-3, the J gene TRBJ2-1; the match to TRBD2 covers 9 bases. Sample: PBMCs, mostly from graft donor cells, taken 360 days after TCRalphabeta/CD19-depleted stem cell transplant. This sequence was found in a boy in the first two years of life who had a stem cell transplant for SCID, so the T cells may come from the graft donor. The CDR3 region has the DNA TGTGCCAGCTCTGCGCGGGGGGGCAGGAATGAGCAGTTCTTC. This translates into CASSARGGRNEQFF.